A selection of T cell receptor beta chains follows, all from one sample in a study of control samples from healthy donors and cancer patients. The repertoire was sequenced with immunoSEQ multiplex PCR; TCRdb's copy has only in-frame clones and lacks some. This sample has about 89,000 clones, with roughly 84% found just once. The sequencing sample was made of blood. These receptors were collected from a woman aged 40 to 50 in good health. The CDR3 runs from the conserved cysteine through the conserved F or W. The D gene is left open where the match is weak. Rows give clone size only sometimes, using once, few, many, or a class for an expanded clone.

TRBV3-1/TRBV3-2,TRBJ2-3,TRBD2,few,TGTGCCAGCAGCCACTCTAGCGGGGGGCGAGATACGCAGTATTTT,CASSHSSGGRDTQYF
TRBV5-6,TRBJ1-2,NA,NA,TGTGCCAGCAGCTCGCCCCGTGGTGGCTACACCTTC,CASSSPRGGYTF
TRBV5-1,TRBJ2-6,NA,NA,TGCGCCAGCAGCTTCGACAGCTCTGGGGCCAACGTCCTGACTTTC,CASSFDSSGANVLTF
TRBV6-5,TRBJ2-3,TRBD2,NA,TGTGCCAGCAGCATCGGGGGGGGCCCAGATACGCAGTATTTT,CASSIGGGPDTQYF
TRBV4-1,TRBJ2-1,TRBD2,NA,TGCGCCAGCAGCCAAGATCTCCCAGCGGGGGGGTTTAATGAGCAGTTCTTC,CASSQDLPAGGFNEQFF
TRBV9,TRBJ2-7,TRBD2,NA,TGTGCCAGCAGCCCCGGCCTAGCGGGGGGCGGATACGAGCAGTACTTC,CASSPGLAGGGYEQYF
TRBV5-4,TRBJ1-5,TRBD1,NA,TGTGCCAGCAGCAGCGGACAGGGTGACCAGCCCCAGCATTTT,CASSSGQGDQPQHF
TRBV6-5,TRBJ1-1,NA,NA,TGTGCCAGCAGTATCCAGGGGTACACTGAAGCTTTCTTT,CASSIQGYTEAFF
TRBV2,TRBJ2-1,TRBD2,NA,TGTGCCAGCAGTCCGGGACTAGCGGGGGGTTTCTCCTACAATGAGCAGTTCTTC,CASSPGLAGGFSYNEQFF
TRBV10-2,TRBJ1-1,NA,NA,TGCGCCAGCACTCCCCAGTTGAACACTGAAGCTTTCTTT,CASTPQLNTEAFF
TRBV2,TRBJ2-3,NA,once,TGTGCCAGCATCCCCCCCGGGCGGAGGGGCACAGATACGCAGTATTTT,CASIPPGRRGTDTQYF
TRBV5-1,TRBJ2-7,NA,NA,TGCGCCAGCAAACCTGTGCCGGGCAGGGTTCTCTACGAGCAGTACTTC,CASKPVPGRVLYEQYF
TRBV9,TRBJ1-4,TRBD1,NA,TGTGCCAGCAGCACGGGACAGGGGGGAGAAAAACTGTTTTTT,CASSTGQGGEKLFF
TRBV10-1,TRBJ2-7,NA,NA,TGCGCCAGCAGTGAGTCCGGGGTCGAGCAGTACTTC,CASSESGVEQYF
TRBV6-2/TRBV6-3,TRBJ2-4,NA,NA,TGTGCCAGCAGTTCGCCGGCACGGCCATTACAGGGAGCCAAAAACATTCAGTACTTC,CASSSPARPLQGAKNIQYF
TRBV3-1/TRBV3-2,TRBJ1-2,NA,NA,TGTGCCAGCAGCCAAGCCGTCCTCCGAGGATATGGCTACACCTTC,CASSQAVLRGYGYTF
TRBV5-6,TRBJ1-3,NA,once,TGTGCCAGCAACCCAGGTGGCCCCTCTGGAAACACCATATATTTT,CASNPGGPSGNTIYF
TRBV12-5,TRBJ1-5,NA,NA,TGTGCTAGTGGTTGGGGCAGCTATAGCAATCAGCCCCAGCATTTT,CASGWGSYSNQPQHF
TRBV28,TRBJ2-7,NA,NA,TGTGCCAGCAGGTCCGTGGGGGGGCCCTACGAGCAGTACTTC,CASRSVGGPYEQYF
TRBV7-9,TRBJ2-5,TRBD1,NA,TGTGCCAGCAGCTTCCCGGGGACAGCTCACGAGACCCAGTACTTC,CASSFPGTAHETQYF
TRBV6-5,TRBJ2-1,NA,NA,TGTGCCAGCCGGGGGCCCTCCTACAATGAGCAGTTCTTC,CASRGPSYNEQFF
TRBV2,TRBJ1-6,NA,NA,TGTGCCAGCACCCTAAGGGTAGGAGGTGATTCACCCCTCCACTTT,CASTLRVGGDSPLHF
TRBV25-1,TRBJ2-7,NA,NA,TGTGCCAGCAGTGAATTCAAGGGGCGGTTTGAGCAGTACTTC,CASSEFKGRFEQYF
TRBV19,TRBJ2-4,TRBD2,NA,TGTGCCAGTAGTGTCCCGGGACTAGCGGGGCTGGGGAGAAACATTCAGTACTTC,CASSVPGLAGLGRNIQYF
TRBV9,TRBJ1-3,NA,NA,TGTGCCAGCAGCGTAGAAGGGGAAAGAAACACCATATATTTT,CASSVEGERNTIYF
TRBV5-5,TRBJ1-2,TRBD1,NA,TGTGCCAGCAGCTTGATAACTACAGGGGGTGGCGGCTACACCTTC,CASSLITTGGGGYTF
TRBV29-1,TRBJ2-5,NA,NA,TGCAGCGTTGAAGGGATGGCGGGGGCGGCGTGGGAGACCCAGTACTTC,CSVEGMAGAAWETQYF
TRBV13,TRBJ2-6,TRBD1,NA,TGTGCCAGCAGCTTAAATCCCGGGACAGTGGCCTCTGGGGCCAACGTCCTGACTTTC,CASSLNPGTVASGANVLTF
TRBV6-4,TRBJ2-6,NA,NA,TGTGCCAGCAGTGACCCGAGATGGGGATCTGGGGCCAACGTCCTGACTTTC,CASSDPRWGSGANVLTF
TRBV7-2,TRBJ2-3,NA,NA,TGTGCCAGCAGCTTGGAGTGGGTGGATACGCAGTATTTT,CASSLEWVDTQYF
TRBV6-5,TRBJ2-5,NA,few,TGTGCCAGCATTCTTGGAGGGTCCCAAGAGACCCAGTACTTC,CASILGGSQETQYF
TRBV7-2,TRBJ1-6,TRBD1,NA,TGTGCCAGCAGCTTACAAGGACAGGGGCATTCACCCCTCCACTTT,CASSLQGQGHSPLHF
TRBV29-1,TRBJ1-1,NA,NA,TGCAGCGTGATACCAGGGAGGAGGGTAAACACTGAAGCTTTCTTT,CSVIPGRRVNTEAFF
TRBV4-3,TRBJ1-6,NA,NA,TGCGCCAGCAGCCAAGAATTTCGAGGGGACGGATCACCCCTCCACTTT,CASSQEFRGDGSPLHF
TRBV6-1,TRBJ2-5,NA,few,TGTGCCAGCAGTGAAACATGGTTTTCAGAGACCCAGTACTTC,CASSETWFSETQYF
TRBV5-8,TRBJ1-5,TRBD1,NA,TGTGCCAGCAGCCCGGGGACAGTCCACAATCAGCCCCAGCATTTT,CASSPGTVHNQPQHF